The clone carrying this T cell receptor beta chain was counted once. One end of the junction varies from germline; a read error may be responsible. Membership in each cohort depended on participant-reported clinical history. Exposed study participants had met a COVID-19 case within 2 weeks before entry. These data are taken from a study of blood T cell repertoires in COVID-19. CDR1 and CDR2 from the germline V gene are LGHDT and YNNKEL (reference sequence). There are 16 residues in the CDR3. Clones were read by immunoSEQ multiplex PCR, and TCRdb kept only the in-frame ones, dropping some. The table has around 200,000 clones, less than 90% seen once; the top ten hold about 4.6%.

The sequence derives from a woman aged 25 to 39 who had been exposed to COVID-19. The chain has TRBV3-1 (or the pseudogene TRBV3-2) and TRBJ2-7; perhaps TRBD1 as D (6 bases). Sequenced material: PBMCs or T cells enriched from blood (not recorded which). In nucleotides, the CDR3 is TGTGCCAGCAACCAAGGGCTGAAGGACAGCTCCTACGAGCAGTACTTC. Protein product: CASNQGLKDSSYEQYF.